This T cell receptor (beta chain) originates from a study of a mutant IDH1 vaccine in newly diagnosed glioma. Time point of the sample: week 5, during vaccination. The content of each vaccine dose was 300 ug of mutant IDH1 20-mer peptide, and topical imiquimod accompanied it. Some clones are missing from TCRdb's copy, which holds only in-frame ones; the method was immunoSEQ multiplex PCR. The sample records some 48,000 clones, over 75% being singletons. The CDR3 has 17 amino acids. The V segment lost 2 bases and the J segment 3 bases; nucleotides outside the gene matches: 8. Germline CDR1 SEHNR, CDR2 FQNEAQ (reference sequence). As regards this clone: Its antigen is unidentified.

The chain joins TRBV7-9 to TRBJ2-3; 10 nucleotides align to TRBD1. Sequenced material: PBMCs, taken from a glioma patient whose treatment included an IDH1 peptide vaccine. This clonotype was obtained from a woman aged 40 to 55 with glioma. CDR3 DNA: TGTGCCAGCAGCTTACGTCGGGACAGGGGAGTAACAGATACGCAGTATTTT. Its protein product is CASSLRRDRGVTDTQYF.